This T cell receptor beta chain was recorded in a study of read filtering for tumor transcriptome and immune sequencing. Study information: R-ISS stage counts were 8 or 9 for I, approximately 16 for II, 6 or 7 for III. Per sample, TCR-region reads ranged about 4 to 11 million by IR-seq, roughly 85 to 1,400 by RNA-seq.

CDR3 length: 16 amino acids. V shed 2 bases and J 0 bases; nucleotides not matched to a gene: 3. In germline, CDR1 is SEHNR, CDR2 FQNEAQ (reference sequence). There are many counts of this clonotype. Its antigen is not known. The library was built from roughly 400 ng RNA with molecular barcoded adaptors for alpha/delta and beta/gamma chains. TCRdb processed the reads anew with MiXCR; each CDR3 protein has one entry. The table records tens of thousands of distinct CDR3 sequences, approximately 15% of them present only once. Whole-study results and caveats: Single-read clonotypes: roughly 81% of IR-seq clonotypes (roughly 4% of reads), 65% to 75% of RNA-seq clonotypes (under 50% of reads). The sorted CD138-negative fraction was a mixed bone marrow immune population, not purified T cells.

The gene calls are TRBV7-9 and TRBJ2-1; 8 bases map to TRBD2. Sequencing was carried out using a population of CD138-negative cells sorted from bone marrow. The receptor's source is a donor older than 35 with multiple myeloma. The CDR3 loop reads CASSLRSGSSYNEQFF. The CDR3 nucleotides read TGTGCCAGCAGCTTACGGAGCGGGAGCTCCTACAATGAGCAGTTCTTC.